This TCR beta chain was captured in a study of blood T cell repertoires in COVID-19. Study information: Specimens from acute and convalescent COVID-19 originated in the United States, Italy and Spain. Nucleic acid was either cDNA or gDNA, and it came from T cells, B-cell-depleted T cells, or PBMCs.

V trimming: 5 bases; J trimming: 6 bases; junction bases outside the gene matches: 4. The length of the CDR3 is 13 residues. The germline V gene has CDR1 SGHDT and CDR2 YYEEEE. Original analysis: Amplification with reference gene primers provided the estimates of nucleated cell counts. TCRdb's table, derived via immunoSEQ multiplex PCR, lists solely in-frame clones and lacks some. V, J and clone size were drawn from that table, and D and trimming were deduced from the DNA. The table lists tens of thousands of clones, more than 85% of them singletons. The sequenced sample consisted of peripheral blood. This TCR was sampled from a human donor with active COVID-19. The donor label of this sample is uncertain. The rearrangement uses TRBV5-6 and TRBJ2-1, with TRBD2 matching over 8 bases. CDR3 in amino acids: CASSPGTSNEQFF. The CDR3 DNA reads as TGTGCCAGCAGTCCCGGGACTAGCAATGAGCAGTTCTTC. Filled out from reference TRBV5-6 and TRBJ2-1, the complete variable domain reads DAGVTQSPTHLIKTRGQQVTLRCSPKSGHDTVSWYQQALGQGPQFIFQYYEEEERQRGNFPDRFSGHQFPNYSSELNVNALLLGDSALYLCASSPGTSNEQFFGPGTRLTVL.